This T cell receptor (beta chain) was found in a study of blood T cell repertoires in COVID-19. In the study overall: The United States, Italy and Spain supplied acute and convalescent COVID-19 samples.

Individuals aged 18 to 89 years were recruited from around 22 US areas. Exposed participants came across a COVID-19 case within 2 weeks before study entry. Original processing notes: Quantification of nucleated cells was approximated via reference gene primer amplification. Generated by immunoSEQ multiplex PCR, the TCRdb table keeps only in-frame clones and is missing some. V, J and clone size reflect that table, while D and trimming were determined from the DNA. The table includes over 350,000 clones, roughly 90% detected once. This CDR3 contains 15 residues. Germline lookup yields CDR1 SGHTA and CDR2 FQGNSA. V dropped 6 bases and J dropped 6; count of bases not matched to a gene: 11.

The chain uses TRBV7-2 and TRBJ2-7, with TRBD2 matching over 10 bases. The sample consisted of PBMCs or T cells enriched from blood (not recorded which). This clonotype was obtained from a woman aged 40 to 49 who had been exposed to COVID-19. In nucleotides, the CDR3 is TGTGCCAGCAGGGCAGCAAGCGGGGGGGCGATCGAGCAGTACTTC. This translates into CASRAASGGAIEQYF.